This T cell receptor (beta chain) was documented in a study of blood T cell repertoires in COVID-19. The overall study: COVID-19 samples, acute and convalescent, were from the United States, Italy and Spain.

V lost 2 bases to trimming and J lost 3 bases, with 8 bases between them. Germline CDR1 KGHSH, CDR2 LQKENI. This CDR3 region has 13 residues. Clones were sequenced by immunoSEQ multiplex PCR, and TCRdb holds only the in-frame ones, with some missing. Among about 36,000 clones listed, 90% were seen once. The chain combines TRBV18 with TRBJ2-7; no clear D. The receptor was derived from a human donor in a cohort sampled during active COVID-19. The sequenced material came from peripheral blood. The DNA for the CDR3 is TGTGCCAGCTCACCAGTTCAGTTCTACGAGCAGTACTTC. This sequence encodes CASSPVQFYEQYF.